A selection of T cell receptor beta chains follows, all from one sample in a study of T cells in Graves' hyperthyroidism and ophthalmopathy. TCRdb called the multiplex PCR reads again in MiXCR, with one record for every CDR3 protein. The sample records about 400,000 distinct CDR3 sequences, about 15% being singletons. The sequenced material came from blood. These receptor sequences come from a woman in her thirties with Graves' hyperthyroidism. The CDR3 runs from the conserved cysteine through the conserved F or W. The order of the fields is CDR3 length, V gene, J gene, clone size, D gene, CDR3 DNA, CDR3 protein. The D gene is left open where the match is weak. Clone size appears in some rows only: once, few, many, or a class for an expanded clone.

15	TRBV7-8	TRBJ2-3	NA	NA	TGTGCCAGCAGCTTAGGACAGAGAGACACAGATACGCAGTATTTT	CASSLGQRDTDTQYF
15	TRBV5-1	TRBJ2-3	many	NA	TGCGCCAGCAGCCCTCAGGGGCCTGCGCGAGATACGCAGTATTTT	CASSPQGPARDTQYF
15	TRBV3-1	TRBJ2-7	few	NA	TGTGCCAGCAGCCCCAGCATCGGGTCAGCCTACGAGCAGTACTTC	CASSPSIGSAYEQYF
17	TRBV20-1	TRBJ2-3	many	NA	TGCAGTGCTAGCGCCGCCCAGAGTAGCGAGAGCACAGATACGCAGTATTTT	CSASAAQSSESTDTQYF
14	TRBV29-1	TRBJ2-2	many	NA	TGCAGCGCTAAAAGTTGGGGGGTCGACGGGGAGCTGTTTTTT	CSAKSWGVDGELFF
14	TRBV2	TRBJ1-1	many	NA	TGTGCCAGCAGTGAATCTGCCCCGAACACTGAAGCTTTCTTT	CASSESAPNTEAFF
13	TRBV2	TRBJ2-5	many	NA	TGTGCCAGCACCCAAGACAGGCTAGAGACCCAGTACTTC	CASTQDRLETQYF
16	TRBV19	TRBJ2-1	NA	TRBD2	TGTGCCAGTAGTATCAGAGGGACTAGCTCCTACAATGAGCAGTTCTTC	CASSIRGTSSYNEQFF
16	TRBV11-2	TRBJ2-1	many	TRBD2	TGTGCCAGCAGCTTAGGGCTACTAGCGGATTACAATGAGCAGTTCTTC	CASSLGLLADYNEQFF
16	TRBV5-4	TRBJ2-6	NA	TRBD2	TGTGCCAGCAGGGTAGCGGGATACTCTGGGGCCAACGTCCTGACTTTC	CASRVAGYSGANVLTF
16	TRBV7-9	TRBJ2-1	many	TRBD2	TGTGCCAGCAGCCGCGGACTAGCGGGATCCTACAATGAGCAGTTCTTC	CASSRGLAGSYNEQFF
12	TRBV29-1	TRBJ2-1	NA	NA	TGCAGCGGCGCGACAGTTTACAATGAGCAGTTCTTC	CSGATVYNEQFF
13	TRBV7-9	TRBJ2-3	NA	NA	TGTGCCAGCAGCGCCGGACCAGCGGATACGCAGTATTTT	CASSAGPADTQYF
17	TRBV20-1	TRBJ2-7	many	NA	TGCAGTGCGGAGTCCCCGGAGTTGGGCAGACACTACTACGAGCAGTACTTC	CSAESPELGRHYYEQYF
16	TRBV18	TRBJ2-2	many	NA	TGTGCCAGCTCACCATCGCGGGCCCCGAGCACCGGGGAGCTGTTTTTT	CASSPSRAPSTGELFF
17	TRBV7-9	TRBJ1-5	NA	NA	TGTGCCAGCAGCCCCAGCGGGGGCTCACGGGGCAATCAGCCCCAGCATTTT	CASSPSGGSRGNQPQHF
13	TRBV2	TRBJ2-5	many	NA	TGTGCCAGCAGCAAGGGGAATCAAGAGACCCAGTACTTC	CASSKGNQETQYF
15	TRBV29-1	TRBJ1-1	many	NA	TGCAGCGGAGAAGGTTTCAGGAACGGTTTAAATGCTCCTTTCTTT	CSGEGFRNGLNAPFF
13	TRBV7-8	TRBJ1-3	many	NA	TGTGCCAGCAGGGCGGGATCAGGAAACACCATATATTTT	CASRAGSGNTIYF
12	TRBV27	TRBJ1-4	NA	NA	TGTGCCAGCAGTTTCAATGGTGAAAAACTGTTTTTT	CASSFNGEKLFF
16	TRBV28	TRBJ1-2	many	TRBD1	TGTGCCAGCAGTTCATTCGAGAGGACAGGGGGCTATGGCTACACCTTC	CASSSFERTGGYGYTF
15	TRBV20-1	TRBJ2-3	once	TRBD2	TGCAGTGCTGCGACTAGCGGGAGCGTGACGGATACGCAGTATTTT	CSAATSGSVTDTQYF
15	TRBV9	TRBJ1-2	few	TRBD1	TGTGCCAGCAGCTTAATCGACAGGGACAACTATGGCTACACCTTC	CASSLIDRDNYGYTF
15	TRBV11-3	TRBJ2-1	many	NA	TGTGCCAGCAGCTTAATCGGGGGCGACTACAATGAGCAGTTCTTC	CASSLIGGDYNEQFF
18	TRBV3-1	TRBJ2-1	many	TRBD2	TGTGCCAGCAGCCAAGCCGCCCAAACTAGCGGGAGTACCGATGAGCAGTTCTTC	CASSQAAQTSGSTDEQFF
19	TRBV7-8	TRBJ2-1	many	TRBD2	TGTGCCAGCAGCTTAGGGAGCGGACTAGCGGCAGGCTCCTACAATGAGCAGTTCTTC	CASSLGSGLAAGSYNEQFF
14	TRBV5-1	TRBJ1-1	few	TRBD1	TGCGCCAGCAGCCAGGGACAGGGTTCTACTGAAGCTTTCTTT	CASSQGQGSTEAFF
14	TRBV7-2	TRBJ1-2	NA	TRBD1	TGTGCCAGCAGCCTAACGACAGGGGACTATGGCTACACCTTC	CASSLTTGDYGYTF
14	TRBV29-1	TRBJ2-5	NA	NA	TGCAGCGTTGAGTCGCCCCAGGCACCAGAGACCCAGTACTTC	CSVESPQAPETQYF
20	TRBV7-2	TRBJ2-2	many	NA	TGTGCCAGCACCACTTTCGGCCAAATAGGGGCATTTGGGTACCCCGGGGAGCTGTTTTTT	CASTTFGQIGAFGYPGELFF
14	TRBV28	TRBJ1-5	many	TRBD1	TGTGCCAGCAGACAATGGACAGGGGATCAGCCCCAGCATTTT	CASRQWTGDQPQHF
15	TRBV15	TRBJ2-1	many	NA	TGTGCCACCAGCACTCACGTAGCCTCCTACAATGAGCAGTTCTTC	CATSTHVASYNEQFF
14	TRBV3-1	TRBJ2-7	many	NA	TGTGCCAGCAGCCCATACGGGACGGGCTACGAGCAGTACTTC	CASSPYGTGYEQYF
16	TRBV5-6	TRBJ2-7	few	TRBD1	TGTGCCAGCAGCTTGGCCGGGGGGACAGGGGCCGACGAGCAGTACTTC	CASSLAGGTGADEQYF
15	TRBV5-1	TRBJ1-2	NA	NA	TGCGCCAGCAGCTTGGGAGGGAAGGCCCACTATGGCTACACCTTC	CASSLGGKAHYGYTF
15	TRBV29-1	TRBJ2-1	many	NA	TGCAGCGTTGATGCCGGGAGCGCCCCCTACAATGAGCAGTTCTTC	CSVDAGSAPYNEQFF
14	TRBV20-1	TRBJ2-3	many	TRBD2	TGCAATGCTGACCCGGGACTAGTGGCAGATACGCAGTATTTT	CNADPGLVADTQYF
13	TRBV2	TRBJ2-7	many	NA	TGTGCCAGCAGTGACGGGGGACCAGGCGAGCAGTACTTC	CASSDGGPGEQYF
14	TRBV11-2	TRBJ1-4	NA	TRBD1	TGTGCCAGCGGTCAACAGGGGGCTTTTGAAAAACTGTTTTTT	CASGQQGAFEKLFF
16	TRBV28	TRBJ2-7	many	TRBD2	TGTGCCAGCAGTTCCATTATAACTAGCGGGAACTACGAGCAGTACTTC	CASSSIITSGNYEQYF
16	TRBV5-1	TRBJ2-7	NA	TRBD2	TGCGCCAGCAGCTTGCGTCTAGCGGGAGGGCCTAGCGAGCAGTACTTC	CASSLRLAGGPSEQYF
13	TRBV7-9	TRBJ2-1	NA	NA	TGTGCCAGCGCTGGGAGGCTAGCCCATGAGCAGTTCTTC	CASAGRLAHEQFF
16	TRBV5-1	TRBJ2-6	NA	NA	TGTGCCAGCAGCCCTTTAGCGTCTACAGGGGCCAACGTCCTGACTTTC	CASSPLASTGANVLTF
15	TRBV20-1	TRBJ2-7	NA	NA	TGCAGTGCTAGAGATCCCGGCGGGGTTACCTACGAGCAGTACTTC	CSARDPGGVTYEQYF